The 3 T cell receptor beta chains listed next were all sequenced from one sample in a study of blood T cell repertoires in COVID-19. Sequencing was performed with immunoSEQ multiplex PCR; in TCRdb, only in-frame clones are kept and a portion is missing. The top ten clones hold 7% to 9% of a sample with roughly 43,000 clones, roughly 90% of them seen once. Sequencing was done on a sample of peripheral blood. These receptors originate from a man between 60 and 70 years old with active COVID-19.

V and J are TRBV13 and TRBJ1-5, with TRBD1 identical over 8 bases. The CDR3 is 15 residues long. J lost 0 bases, V lost 10 bases, and 8 bases had no gene match. Germline loops: CDR1 PRHDT, CDR2 FYEKMQ (reference sequence). The CDR3 DNA reads TGTGCCAAGGCCGGGACAGGCTATAGCAATCAGCCCCAGCATTTT. This encodes CAKAGTGYSNQPQHF.

This chain joins TRBV19 and TRBJ1-1; weak D call: TRBD1 (5 bases). Germline V gene data show CDR1 as LNHDA and CDR2 as SQIVND (reference sequence). The CDR3 runs to 14 residues. The germline V and J ends were trimmed by 1 base and 1 base, with 7 bases remaining between them. CDR3: CASSIVGQNTEAFF. Written as DNA, the CDR3 is TGTGCCAGTAGTATAGTAGGACAGAACACTGAAGCTTTCTTT.

J is TRBJ1-5 and V is TRBV18; 9 nucleotides align to TRBD1. V shed 6 bases and J 5 bases; nucleotides not matched to a gene: 2. The CDR3 loop spans 13 amino acids. The germline V gene encodes CDR1 KGHSH and CDR2 LQKENI. CDR3 nucleotides: TGTGCCAGCTCGGGACAGGGTGATCAGCCCCAGCATTTT. It yields the protein CASSGQGDQPQHF.